This entry describes one T cell receptor beta chain. Its antigen remains unidentified. Base qualities are not provided; no much larger clone lies one nucleotide away. Taken with the paper, the label for time point translates to: about 28 days (+/-7) after the second vaccine dose. Because spike-specific TCR depth and breadth did not differ between the two schedules, AZD1222 recipients who got a second dose at roughly 4 weeks were pooled with those who got a second dose at roughly 12 weeks. Samples from vaccinated people were obtained from the UK trials COV001 and COV002, which included a single-blind randomized controlled phase 2/3 trial of AZD1222 (ChAdOx1 nCoV-19) in healthy adults. Trial participant PBMC samples were collected at day 0 and day 28 after the second dose for TCRbeta chain sequencing. The CDR3 regions of human TCRbeta chains were analyzed by immunosequencing. As for the authors' bioinformatics: Repertoire TCRs were checked for matches against a reference library of SARS-CoV-2-specific TCRs that had been generated using the MIRA antigen-specificity platform. Breadth meant the fraction of unique TCRs that were SARS-CoV-2-associated, whereas depth meant the fraction of total T cells that were SARS-CoV-2-associated. Using the MIRA data, every spike-specific TCR was mapped to the spike region that the TCR reacted to and assigned to either a CD4 or a CD8 class. Log10-transformed breadth and depth values were compared by one-way ANOVA with Sidak's multiple comparisons tests. TCRdb stores this immuneACCESS table with in-frame sequences only. Part of the clones is absent; in the studies checked, under half of the shortfall reflects unresolved V genes, and no reason is known for the rest. V and J calls and clone size are those listed in that table; D and trimming were worked out from the DNA. The sample contains about 130,000 clones, 90% to 95% of them found a single time. The ten most abundant clones make up around 6.5% of the sample.

The data were obtained in a study of T cell responses to AZD1222 COVID-19 vaccine (dated by TCRdb to the early 2020s). Notes on the research overall: A total of under 250 trial participants underwent TCR sequencing, of whom about 210 had received two doses of AZD1222 and roughly 26 had received two doses of the MenACWY control vaccine. Enrollment into the trials was organized by age into subgroups of 18-55, 56-69 and 70-plus years, and those subgroups contained roughly 140, 27 and 60 TCR-sequenced participants, respectively.

Study-level results and caveats: Vaccine-associated CD4 TCRs spanned the whole spike protein, with dominant responses in regions 160-218 and 743-854. Conclusions about previously exposed vaccinees are limited because only five or six AZD1222 recipients were SARS-CoV-2 seropositive at baseline. Epitopes outside the regions mutated in the B.1.351 and B.1.1.7 variants were reportedly recognized by nearly half of the unique spike-specific TCRs. Participants were mostly white British and included more females than males, and it was suggested by the authors that clonal diversity may have been underestimated. In the small 56-69-year group, the increase in depth fell short of significance, most likely because of low power. After two AZD1222 doses, both the breadth and the depth of spike-specific TCRs were significantly higher than at day 0 and than in MenACWY recipients. Because no day 14 peak-response samples were available, repertoires were characterized only after the peak T cell response.

The source of this sequence is an adult who received the AZD1222 COVID-19 vaccine. The sequencing used peripheral blood, collected 28 days after the second AZD1222 dose.

CDR3 reads: CASSQDGGARDHQDTEAFF. The sequenced DNA is TGTGCCAGCAGCCAAGACGGTGGAGCCAGGGACCACCAGGACACTGAAGCTTTCTTT. This chain is built from TRBV3-1 (or the pseudogene TRBV3-2) and TRBJ1-1; possibly the D gene is TRBD1, per 5 matching bases. Including the terminal cysteine and phenylalanine, the CDR3 comprises 19 residues. Left in the record is the CDR3 DNA by itself, 57 bases read in frame from the first base. As encoded in the germline V gene (reference sequence), CDR1 is LGHDT while CDR2 is YNNKEL. V is cut by 0 bases and J by 3 bases, and the space between the germline ends is 23 bases.